Below, one T cell receptor beta chain is given with its context. Its cognate antigen is unknown. The data were taken from a study of T cell responses to AZD1222 COVID-19 vaccine. Overall study findings and caveats: No day 14 peak samples; only post-peak repertoires were characterized.

V was trimmed by 5 bases and J by 2 bases, leaving 25 bases between them. Germline values: CDR1 MGHRA, CDR2 YSYEKL. The CDR3 is 18 residues long. Sequenced by immunoSEQ multiplex PCR; TCRdb stores in-frame clones only, minus some. Found here are around 130,000 clones, around 86% of them singletons; the top ten hold around 3%. This material consisted of peripheral blood, taken 28 days after the second AZD1222 dose. The receptor comes from an adult who received the AZD1222 COVID-19 vaccine. The rearrangement uses TRBV4-1 and TRBJ2-7, with a weak D call TRBD1 (6 bases). The CDR3 here is CASSAYPRGNRVAYEQYF. Written as DNA, the CDR3 is TGCGCCAGCAGCGCCTATCCCCGGGGAAACAGGGTTGCCTACGAGCAGTACTTC.